Included here is one TCR beta chain sequence, with context. The length of the CDR3 is 16 residues. Trimming removed 0 bases at V and 2 bases at J, with 11 bases between. CDR1 and CDR2 from the germline V gene are MNHEY and SVGEGT. TCRdb re-analysed the RT-PCR reads in MiXCR, keeping a single row per CDR3 protein. This table holds about 700,000 distinct CDR3 sequences, 14% found once. Sequenced material: memory CD4+ T cells from blood. The clonotype originates from a female donor in good health, serving as a healthy control. The genes are TRBV6-2 or TRBV6-3 and TRBJ1-5; the D is unclear. CDR3 protein: CASSYSMEGRNQPQHF. The CDR3 DNA is TGTGCCAGCAGTTACTCGATGGAAGGGCGCAATCAGCCCCAGCATTTT.